The next 21 T cell receptor beta chains were all read from a single sample in a study of T cell responses to AZD1222 COVID-19 vaccine. TCRdb's copy holds only in-frame clones and misses some; the assay was immunoSEQ multiplex PCR. Of around 120,000 clones listed, about 91% are singletons. Material: peripheral blood, obtained on day 0 of AZD1222 vaccination. These receptors were collected from an adult in good health.

V usage is TRBV12-3 or TRBV12-4 and J usage is TRBJ1-4; D unresolved. The CDR3 runs 13 residues. V was trimmed by 2 bases and J by 10 bases, leaving 11 bases between them. The CDR3 bases are TGTGCCAGCAGTTTAACGGACTGGGGAAAACTGTTTTTT. Translated, it gives CASSLTDWGKLFF.

This clone was seen a handful of times. This rearrangement joins TRBV5-4 to TRBJ2-7; TRBD1 matches at 9 bases. Losses at the gene ends were 5 bases for V and 1 base for J; bases not matched to a gene: 10. Germline lookup yields CDR1 SGHNT and CDR2 YYREEE (reference sequence). This CDR3 region has 16 residues. The CDR3 bases are TGTGCCAGCAGTTACGATTCCGGGACAGGGTCCTACGAGCAGTACTTC. This translates into CASSYDSGTGSYEQYF.

This clone was seen only once. The CDR3 is CASSQDIVAGGTDTQYF. The CDR3 nucleotides read TGCGCCAGCAGCCAAGATATCGTTGCGGGGGGCACAGATACGCAGTATTTT. The chain employs TRBV4-3 and TRBJ2-3; 7 bases are a match to TRBD2. This CDR3 has 17 amino acids. J gave up 1 base and V 0 bases, and 7 bases lay outside the gene matches. Germline V CDR1 and CDR2: LGHNA, YSLEER.

This clone was observed a few times. This rearrangement joins TRBV2 to TRBJ1-2; 8 bases agree with TRBD1. This CDR3 is built from 13 residues. Trimming removed 6 bases from V and 6 bases from J; junction bases left unmatched: 6. Looked up from germline, CDR1 is SNHLY and CDR2 is FYNNEI. CDR3 region: CASRQTGEDGYTF. The CDR3 DNA is TGTGCCAGCAGGCAGACAGGGGAGGATGGCTACACCTTC.

The chain recombines TRBV27 with TRBJ1-2, with D possibly matching TRBD1 (5 bases). The CDR3 loop spans 13 amino acids. Germline CDR1 reads MNHEY; CDR2 reads SMNVEV (reference sequence). V lost 3 bases and J lost 5, with 10 bases in between. The CDR3 sequence is CASSLRGSYGYTF. In DNA, the CDR3 is TGTGCCAGCAGTTTGAGGGGTAGTTATGGCTACACCTTC.

J is TRBJ1-2 and V is TRBV2, with D uncertain. The germline V gene has CDR1 SNHLY and CDR2 FYNNEI. This CDR3 is built from 13 residues. V lost 3 bases, J lost 0 bases, and 5 bases lay in between. Here the CDR3 reads CASSDTPNYGYTF. In DNA form, the CDR3 reads TGTGCCAGCAGTGACACTCCTAACTATGGCTACACCTTC.

The chain has TRBV7-8 and TRBJ2-7; perhaps TRBD2 as D (6 bases). Germline V lookup: CDR1 SGHVS, CDR2 FQNEAQ. The CDR3 loop spans 14 amino acids. Deletions cut 3 bases from V and 2 bases from J, with 11 bases between. DNA of the CDR3: TGTGCCAGCAGCTTTGGGGGGACCACCTACGAGCAGTACTTC. Its translation is CASSFGGTTYEQYF.

The chain joins TRBV9 to TRBJ2-2, with D hard to call. Trimming left V 0 bases short and J 0 bases short, with 15 bases between. Germline V CDR1 and CDR2: SGDLS, YYNGEE. The CDR3 has 18 residues. In DNA form, the CDR3 reads TGTGCCAGCAGCGTAGCTACTATTGGAGCCACGAACACCGGGGAGCTGTTTTTT. This encodes CASSVATIGATNTGELFF.

With respect to this clone: This same CDR3 is encoded by further DNA sequences in the sample. The gene calls are TRBV6-5 and TRBJ1-1; TRBD1 might be the D (6 bases). V lost 6 bases, J lost 4 bases, and 9 bases lay in between. This CDR3 region has 12 residues. Germline CDR1 reads MNHEY; CDR2 reads SVGAGI. The DNA of the CDR3 is TGTGCCAGCAGAACAGGGAGCACTGAAGCTTTCTTT. This sequence encodes CASRTGSTEAFF.

The gene calls are TRBV4-3 and TRBJ1-6; D not certain. V was clipped by 1 base and J by 5 bases, with 12 bases between them. This CDR3 is built from 16 residues. Germline V gene lookup returns CDR1 LGHNA and CDR2 YSLEER. For the CDR3, the DNA is TGCGCCAGCAGCCAAGCCGGAGGTTTGGATAATTCACCCCTCCACTTT. Its translation is CASSQAGGLDNSPLHF.

The chain carries TRBV24-1 and TRBJ2-6, with D possibly being TRBD2 (6 bases). The ends were cut back, 4 bases at V and 4 bases at J, with 13 bases in the middle. There are 16 residues in the CDR3. CDR1 and CDR2 from the germline V gene are KGHDR and SFDVKD. The CDR3 sequence: CATSDGVAGGANVLTF. The CDR3 bases are TGTGCCACCAGTGACGGGGTGGCGGGAGGGGCCAACGTCCTGACTTTC.

J is TRBJ1-4 and V is TRBV7-2; 7 bases match TRBD1. In germline, CDR1 is SGHTA, CDR2 FQGNSA. The CDR3 runs 16 residues. V lost 6 bases to trimming and J lost 6 bases; unmatched junction nucleotides: 13. CDR3 sequence (DNA): TGTGCCAGCAGTGACGGCCAGGGGGGGTTGTATGAAAAACTGTTTTTT. Protein: CASSDGQGGLYEKLFF.

The chain carries TRBV7-2 and TRBJ1-2; D is possibly TRBD1 (5 bases). CDR1 and CDR2 (germline): SGHTA, FQGNSA. V was pared by 5 bases and J by 2 bases, with 9 bases between. This CDR3 is 13 amino acids long. The CDR3 DNA follows: TGTGCCAGCAGCCGGCAGGGAAACTATGGCTACACCTTC. Its translation is CASSRQGNYGYTF.

The J gene is TRBJ1-2, the V gene TRBV4-1, with D unclear. Trimming shortened V by 3 bases and J by 3 bases, and 11 bases separated the two germline ends. This CDR3 comprises 14 residues. The germline V gene encodes CDR1 MGHRA and CDR2 YSYEKL. This CDR3 is CASSHLDSDYGYTF. The DNA for the CDR3 is TGCGCCAGCAGCCATCTCGACTCTGACTATGGCTACACCTTC.

CDR3 bases: TGCGCCAGCAGTGACCCGACAGACTCTGGAAACACCATATATTTT. Protein: CASSDPTDSGNTIYF. The V call is TRBV10-2, the J call TRBJ1-3, with D tentatively TRBD1 (5 bases). Germline V gene data show CDR1 as WSHSY and CDR2 as SAAADI. The length of the CDR3 is 15 residues. Trimming stripped 3 bases from V and 0 bases from J, with 9 bases between.

V and J are TRBV4-3 and TRBJ2-2, with 8 bases that match TRBD1. The CDR3 loop spans 17 amino acids. V was pared by 0 bases and J by 4 bases, with 7 bases of the junction left unmatched. Germline CDR1 reads LGHNA; CDR2 reads YSLEER. This CDR3 is CASSQDSQGAPTGELFF. The CDR3 DNA reads TGCGCCAGCAGCCAAGATTCCCAGGGGGCGCCCACCGGGGAGCTGTTTTTT.

This clone was detected only a few times. The J gene is TRBJ2-2, the V gene TRBV12-5; D call uncertain. From germline, CDR1 is LGHNT and CDR2 FRNRAP. V lost 4 bases and J lost 5, with 14 bases in between. The CDR3 covers 15 residues. This CDR3 reads CASGSAPPGTGELFF. The CDR3 nucleotides are TGTGCTAGTGGTTCCGCCCCCCCAGGTACCGGGGAGCTGTTTTTT.

The chain employs TRBV6-1 and TRBJ1-5, with D uncertain. Germline loops: CDR1 MNHNS, CDR2 SASEGT. Trimming pared 2 bases from V and 5 bases from J, leaving 10 bases between. The length of the CDR3 is 14 residues. CDR3: CASSESWRDQPQHF. The CDR3 bases are TGTGCCAGCAGTGAAAGTTGGAGGGATCAGCCCCAGCATTTT.

The V and J genes are TRBV29-1 and TRBJ2-3; 11 bases agree with TRBD2. With 3 bases clipped from V and 5 bases from J, the junction kept 7 bases outside the gene matches. CDR1 is SQVTM and CDR2 is ANQGSEA in the germline V gene. The CDR3 loop spans 15 amino acids. The CDR3 DNA follows: TGCAGCGTTGATTTAGCGGGGGGGCCTGGAGATACGCAGTATTTT. Translation: CSVDLAGGPGDTQYF.

The genes are TRBV6-1 and TRBJ2-6; D gene uncertain. Trimming removed 0 bases at V and 3 bases at J, with 6 bases between. Germline loops: CDR1 MNHNS, CDR2 SASEGT. The CDR3 is made up of 15 amino acids. The CDR3 spells CASSEAGSGANVLTF. The CDR3 DNA follows: TGTGCCAGCAGTGAAGCGGGTAGTGGGGCCAACGTCCTGACTTTC.

This chain joins TRBV27 and TRBJ1-6, with TRBD1 identical over 9 bases. Germline V lookup: CDR1 MNHEY, CDR2 SMNVEV (reference sequence). This CDR3 comprises 17 residues. The trim removed 2 bases at V and 7 bases at J, leaving 9 bases unmatched. The CDR3 reads CASSLKGTGIRNSPLHF. The CDR3 nucleotides are TGTGCCAGCAGTTTAAAAGGGACAGGGATCCGGAATTCACCCCTCCACTTT.